These 13 T cell receptor beta chains were sequenced from one sample in a study of blood T cell repertoires in COVID-19. TCRdb's table, derived via immunoSEQ multiplex PCR, lists solely in-frame clones and lacks some. This sample has over 120,000 clones, with about 85% found just once. What was sequenced was peripheral blood. These receptors came from a human donor with acute or convalescent COVID-19. The donor label of this sample is uncertain.

This clone was observed a few times. The genes are TRBV24-1 and TRBJ1-4; D possibly corresponds to TRBD1 (5 bases). Germline lookup yields CDR1 KGHDR and CDR2 SFDVKD. V shed 1 base and J shed 7 bases, with 12 bases lying between them. The CDR3 runs to 15 residues. Here the CDR3 reads CATSDFGGGGEKLFF. CDR3 DNA: TGTGCCACCAGTGATTTCGGGGGAGGAGGTGAAAAACTGTTTTTT.

The chain recombines TRBV28 with TRBJ1-3; 8 nucleotides match TRBD1. Trimming removed 5 bases from V and 0 bases from J; junction bases left unmatched: 9. CDR1 and CDR2 (germline): MDHEN, SYDVKM. The CDR3 sequence is 17 residues long. CDR3 DNA sequence: TGTGCCAGCAGTCCCGTGACAGGGGAAAACTCTGGAAACACCATATATTTT. Translation gives CASSPVTGENSGNTIYF.

V is TRBV10-3 and J is TRBJ2-3; 9 positions agree with TRBD2. The ends lost 3 bases at V and 3 bases at J; junction bases unmatched: 4. Germline V lookup: CDR1 ENHRY, CDR2 SYGVKD. The CDR3 consists of 15 residues. The CDR3 reads CAISEQREVTDTQYF. Here the CDR3 DNA reads TGTGCCATCAGTGAACAGCGGGAGGTAACAGATACGCAGTATTTT.

The chain employs TRBV6-2 or TRBV6-3 and TRBJ2-7; D not resolved. Germline CDR1 reads MNHEY; CDR2 reads SVGEGT. This CDR3 contains 13 residues. V shed 2 bases and J shed 2 bases, with 7 bases lying between them. DNA of the CDR3: TGTGCCAGCAGTTACAACAGAGCCTACGAGCAGTACGTC. This sequence encodes CASSYNRAYEQYV.

Remarks on this clone: This CDR3 is also generated by other DNA sequences in the sample. The chain is built from TRBV29-1 and TRBJ1-2; the match to TRBD1 covers 7 bases. This CDR3 has 11 amino acids. Germline CDR1 reads SQVTM; CDR2 reads ANQGSEA. J was trimmed by 6 bases and V by 4 bases; bases with no gene match: 2. CDR3: CSVGQGDGYTF. The CDR3 nucleotides are TGCAGCGTTGGACAGGGCGATGGCTACACCTTC.

This chain links TRBV4-2 with TRBJ1-3; tentatively, D is TRBD1 (5 bases). V dropped 4 bases and J dropped 0 bases, with 10 bases sitting between them. Germline CDR1 is LGHNA and CDR2 is YNFKEQ. The CDR3 has 15 amino acids. The CDR3 protein is CASSPTGLSGNTIYF. The CDR3 bases are TGTGCCAGCAGCCCCACAGGCCTCTCTGGAAACACCATATATTTT.

The V and J genes are TRBV11-1 and TRBJ2-1; TRBD2 might be the D (6 bases). Looked up from germline, CDR1 is SGHAT and CDR2 is FQDESV (reference sequence). The ends were cut back, 5 bases at V and 5 bases at J, with 13 bases in the middle. CDR3 size: 14 residues. CDR3 protein: CASSPQPGDNEQFF. In DNA, the CDR3 is TGTGCCAGCAGCCCCCAGCCGGGGGACAATGAGCAGTTCTTC.

J is TRBJ2-7 and V is TRBV11-2; tentatively, D is TRBD2 (5 bases). The V end lost 5 bases, the J end lost 4 bases, and 9 bases lay between the germline ends. The CDR3 runs 12 residues. Germline values: CDR1 SGHAT, CDR2 FQNNGV. The CDR3 sequence: CASSVGGYEQYV. In DNA form, the CDR3 reads TGTGCCAGCAGCGTCGGCGGGTACGAGCAGTACGTC.

The CDR3 is CASSHSHLLQKGDSPLHF. The DNA of the CDR3 is TGCGCCAGCAGTCACTCCCACCTCCTACAGAAAGGGGATTCACCCCTCCACTTT. The chain employs TRBV23-1 and TRBJ1-6, with D tentatively TRBD1 (5 bases). TRBV23-1 is assigned to the ORF class and has an uncertain function. The CDR3 is 18 residues long. V was shortened by 3 bases and J by 8 bases, with 23 bases between the two germline ends.

The chain is built from TRBV2 and TRBJ2-2; TRBD1 is a possible D gene (5 bases). Per the germline V gene, CDR1 is SNHLY and CDR2 is FYNNEI. This CDR3 region has 14 residues. V gave up 5 bases and J gave up 4 bases, with 11 bases separating them. In DNA form, the CDR3 reads TGTGCCAGCAGTCGAAGACAGTCCACCGGGGAGCTGTTTTTT. Translated: CASSRRQSTGELFF. Drawing the rest from reference TRBV2 and TRBJ2-2, the complete variable domain is EPEVTQTPSHQVTQMGQEVILRCVPISNHLYFYWYRQILGQKVEFLVSFYNNEISEKSEIFDDQFSVERPDGSNFTLKIRSTKLEDSAMYFCASSRRQSTGELFFGEGSRLTVL.

V and J are TRBV9 and TRBJ1-3; D is possibly TRBD1 (6 bases). The CDR3 consists of 16 residues. Trimming took off 2 bases at V and 3 bases at J, with 15 bases between the two ends. Germline CDR1 is SGDLS and CDR2 is YYNGEE. CDR3 in amino acids: CASSVRGGSYGNTIYF. For the CDR3, the DNA is TGTGCCAGCAGCGTCCGAGGGGGTTCATATGGAAACACCATATATTTT.

The chain carries TRBV5-8 and TRBJ2-1; D gene unclear. Looked up from germline, CDR1 is SGHTS and CDR2 is YDEGEE. V lost 4 bases to trimming and J lost 9 bases, with 8 bases between them. This CDR3 contains 11 residues. CDR3 sequence (DNA): TGTGCCAGCAGCGTAGTGTCTGAGCAGTTCTTC. As protein: CASSVVSEQFF.

The CDR3 DNA follows: TGTGCCAGCAGGGGACTAGCGGGGGCCGGGGAGACCCAGTACTTC. This translates into CASRGLAGAGETQYF. The chain links TRBV28 to TRBJ2-5, with 14 nucleotides matching TRBD2. V trimming: 6 bases; J trimming: 5 bases; junction bases outside the gene matches: 5. CDR1 MDHEN and CDR2 SYDVKM come from the germline V gene. This CDR3 contains 15 residues.